The 12 T cell receptor beta chains below come from one sample, sequenced in a study of blood T cell repertoires in COVID-19 (TCRdb year 2020). Library preparation was by the immunoSEQ multiplex PCR assay. TCRdb retrieved this table from immuneACCESS and kept in-frame rearrangements only. Not all clones are present; in checked studies, unresolved V genes account for under half, and no reason is known for the remainder. The sample records 80,000 to 95,000 clones, about 85% of which are singletons. The ten largest make up 9.5% to 15% of the sample. Sequencing was carried out using peripheral blood. Source of these receptors: a human donor in a cohort sampled during active COVID-19.

The chain is built from TRBV20-1 and TRBJ1-1; D is uncertain. The CDR3 sequence is 11 residues long. The ends were cut back, 6 bases at V and 3 bases at J, with 8 bases in the middle. Germline-derived CDR1 and CDR2 are DFQATT and SNEGSKA (reference sequence). This CDR3 reads CSAPRDTEAFF. CDR3 in DNA: TGCAGTGCCCCGCGGGACACTGAAGCTTTCTTT.

The chain couples TRBV2 to TRBJ1-2; D call uncertain. This CDR3 spans 15 amino acids. Deletions cut 7 bases from V and 7 bases from J, with 22 bases between. The V gene's germline CDR1 is SNHLY and CDR2 FYNNEI. The CDR3, as DNA: TGTGCCAGCACCCGGCGGGGAACCCTTAATCGTGGCTACACCTTC. It codes for CASTRRGTLNRGYTF.

The rearrangement uses TRBV5-1 and TRBJ2-7, with D hard to call. The CDR3 is 15 residues long. Germline V gene lookup returns CDR1 SGHRS and CDR2 YFSETQ. The V gene lost 5 bases and the J gene lost 0 bases, with 15 bases spanning the gap. CDR3 sequence reads: CASSVESLTSYEQYF. Here the CDR3 DNA reads TGCGCCAGCAGTGTGGAGAGTCTTACCTCCTACGAGCAGTACTTC.

V is TRBV30 and J is TRBJ2-7, with 9 bases fitting TRBD1. Per germline, CDR1 GTSNPN and CDR2 SVGIG (reference sequence). V gave up 5 bases and J gave up 4 bases; unmatched junction bases: 9. The CDR3 runs to 14 residues. CDR3 sequence reads: CAWAAGQGPYEQYF. The CDR3 DNA reads TGTGCCTGGGCTGCGGGACAGGGTCCGTACGAGCAGTACTTC.

The chain links TRBV6-5 to TRBJ1-2; maybe TRBD1 (6 bases). V lost 10 bases, J lost 2 bases, and 17 bases lay in between. Per the germline V gene, CDR1 is MNHEY and CDR2 is SVGAGI. The CDR3 extends over 14 amino acids. As DNA, the CDR3 is TGTGCCACCATACAACAGGGCCGGAACTATGGCTACACCTTC. Its translation: CATIQQGRNYGYTF.

CDR3 residues: CSVVGGAYEQYF. As DNA, the CDR3 is TGCAGCGTTGTTGGGGGCGCCTACGAGCAGTACTTC. This chain connects TRBV29-1 to TRBJ2-7; possibly TRBD1 for D (6 bases). Trimming took off 4 bases at V and 2 bases at J, with 9 bases between the two ends. Germline V gene data show CDR1 as SQVTM and CDR2 as ANQGSEA. The CDR3 covers 12 residues.

This clone was picked up a small number of times. This chain connects TRBV19 to TRBJ2-1; no clear D. V gave up 6 bases and J gave up 4 bases, with 7 bases separating them. CDR3 length: 12 residues. From germline, CDR1 is LNHDA and CDR2 SQIVND (reference sequence). CDR3 nucleotide sequence: TGTGCCAGTAGGCTCGGGTACAATGAGCAGTTCTTC. The encoded protein is CASRLGYNEQFF.

The CDR3 nucleotides read TGTGCCAGCTCCCAAGACAGGGGTGGGGCACTATATGGCTACACCTTC. Protein product: CASSQDRGGALYGYTF. The chain is built from TRBV7-2 and TRBJ1-2; 8 nucleotides agree with TRBD1. V dropped 8 bases and J dropped 5; count of bases not matched to a gene: 16. The CDR3 spans 16 residues. Germline V gene lookup returns CDR1 SGHTA and CDR2 FQGNSA.

The chain links TRBV19 to TRBJ2-1; TRBD2 aligns across 12 bases. J lost 3 bases, V lost 2 bases, and 8 bases had no gene match. Per germline, CDR1 LNHDA and CDR2 SQIVND (reference sequence). The CDR3 consists of 18 residues. The CDR3 region is CASSISSGRAIHYNEQFF. The DNA of the CDR3 is TGTGCCAGTAGTATATCTAGCGGGAGGGCCATTCACTACAATGAGCAGTTCTTC.

V and J are TRBV9 and TRBJ2-7, with TRBD2 as a possible D gene (7 bases). This CDR3 region has 14 residues. CDR1 is SGDLS and CDR2 is YYNGEE in the germline V gene. V was cut by 6 bases and J by 4 bases, with 17 bases left in between. The DNA of the CDR3 is TGTGCCAGCAATATTGTGGGGGGGCCTTACGAGCAGTACTTC. Translation: CASNIVGGPYEQYF.

The V and J genes are TRBV28 and TRBJ2-1, with 10 positions matching TRBD2. J gave up 7 bases and V 2 bases, and 5 bases lay outside the gene matches. Germline loops: CDR1 MDHEN, CDR2 SYDVKM. This CDR3 is built from 15 residues. The CDR3 sequence is CASSLLPSGSNEQFF. CDR3 nucleotide sequence: TGTGCCAGCAGTTTACTCCCTAGCGGGAGTAATGAGCAGTTCTTC.

The gene calls are TRBV5-1 and TRBJ2-3, with 9 bases identical to TRBD2. Germline CDR1 and CDR2: SGHRS and YFSETQ. The CDR3 extends over 16 amino acids. The J segment lost 0 bases and the V segment lost 4 bases, leaving 6 bases of the junction unmatched. The CDR3 region has the DNA TGCGCCAGCAGCGAAGCACTAGCGGGTAGCACAGATACGCAGTATTTT. The encoded protein is CASSEALAGSTDTQYF.